The 16 T cell receptor beta chains listed next were all sequenced from one sample in a study of T cell responses to AZD1222 COVID-19 vaccine. Here immunoSEQ multiplex PCR was the method, and the copy in TCRdb shows in-frame clones only, minus some. Counted here are more than 85,000 clones, approximately 85% occurring once; the ten biggest clones make up 4% to 5%. The sample in question was peripheral blood, obtained on day 0 of AZD1222 vaccination. The receptors were sampled from an adult in good health.

The chain couples TRBV2 to TRBJ1-2; D possibly corresponds to TRBD1 (5 bases). V lost 10 bases and J 3 bases, leaving 15 bases between the germline ends. CDR1 is SNHLY and CDR2 is FYNNEI in the germline V gene. The CDR3 is 13 amino acids. CDR3 residues: CATRERLDYGYTF. CDR3 in DNA: TGTGCCACCAGGGAGCGGCTAGACTATGGCTACACCTTC.

This clone was found once. V and J are TRBV27 and TRBJ2-1; 7 bases agree with TRBD1. This CDR3 is built from 15 residues. CDR1 is MNHEY and CDR2 is SMNVEV in the germline V gene (reference sequence). The V gene end was trimmed by 3 bases and the J gene end by 4 bases; junction bases not matched to a gene: 6. DNA of the CDR3: TGTGCCAGCAGTTTCCTAGACAGGGTATACAATGAGCAGTTCTTC. As protein: CASSFLDRVYNEQFF.

This chain joins TRBV5-4 and TRBJ1-4, with TRBD1 matching 8 bases. Germline loops: CDR1 SGHNT, CDR2 YYREEE (reference sequence). The CDR3 contains 14 residues. Germline trimming cut 1 base from V and 8 bases from J; bases unmatched to any gene: 4. This CDR3 reads CASSLRTGKEKLFF. The CDR3 nucleotides read TGTGCCAGCAGCTTGAGGACAGGGAAGGAAAAACTGTTTTTT.

This clone has only a few counts. This sequence joins TRBV23-1 and TRBJ2-6; D tentatively reads TRBD1 or TRBD2 (5 bases each). TRBV23-1 is annotated as an ORF whose role is uncertain. CDR3 size: 16 residues. The germline V and J ends were trimmed by 6 bases and 0 bases, with 12 bases remaining between them. The CDR3 nucleotides read TGCGCCAGCAGCCCGGGACGGAGCTCTGGGGCCAACGTCCTGACTTTC. This sequence encodes CASSPGRSSGANVLTF.

The chain recombines TRBV7-2 with TRBJ2-1; 9 bases fit TRBD2. The CDR3 is 17 amino acids. CDR1 is SGHTA and CDR2 is FQGNSA in the germline V gene. The V and J ends lost 0 bases and 6 bases, in that order; junction bases with no gene match: 9. This CDR3 reads CASSLALSREGLNEQFF. CDR3 nucleotides: TGTGCCAGCAGCTTAGCCCTATCGCGGGAGGGCCTCAATGAGCAGTTCTTC.

The CDR3 nucleotides are TGTGCCTGGAGTCGTCAGGCCGCCTACGAGCAGTACTTC. Amino acids: CAWSRQAAYEQYF. The V gene is TRBV30, the J gene TRBJ2-7; D unresolved. The V and J ends lost 2 bases and 2 bases respectively, with 10 bases between them. Germline V gives CDR1 GTSNPN, CDR2 SVGIG (reference sequence). The CDR3 runs 13 residues.

DNA of the CDR3: TGTGCCAGCAGTTTTCGTCGGGACGGGTATAGCAATCAGCCCCAGCATTTT. It translates to CASSFRRDGYSNQPQHF. This chain joins TRBV6-2 or TRBV6-3 and TRBJ1-5, with D possibly TRBD1 on 5 matching bases. V shed 4 bases and J shed 0 bases, with 16 bases lying between them. CDR1 MNHEY and CDR2 SVGEGT come from the germline V gene. The CDR3 covers 17 residues.

The J gene is TRBJ2-2, the V gene TRBV19, with D possibly TRBD2 on 6 matching bases. Germline V gene data show CDR1 as LNHDA and CDR2 as SQIVND (reference sequence). This CDR3 comprises 14 residues. V dropped 6 bases and J dropped 1 base, with 9 bases sitting between them. This CDR3 is CASSGSLNTGELFF. CDR3 DNA sequence: TGTGCCAGTAGCGGGAGTCTGAACACCGGGGAGCTGTTTTTT.

This clone was found once. The CDR3: CASSLGTAWSNQPQHF. CDR3 sequence (DNA): TGTGCCAGCAGCTTAGGGACTGCCTGGAGCAATCAGCCCCAGCATTTT. The chain joins TRBV7-6 to TRBJ1-5; D unresolved. The CDR3 consists of 16 residues. The V gene's germline CDR1 is SGHVS and CDR2 FNYEAQ. Trimming stripped 1 base from V and 1 base from J, with 11 bases between.

The chain combines TRBV2 with TRBJ2-1; D remains ambiguous. Trimming pared 6 bases from V and 8 bases from J, leaving 14 bases between. CDR1 and CDR2 from the germline V gene are SNHLY and FYNNEI. The CDR3 spans 13 residues. CDR3 sequence (DNA): TGTGCCAGCAGCGCGGCCTATAGGCATGAGCAGTTCTTC. Translated: CASSAAYRHEQFF. The full variable domain, its missing parts supplied by reference TRBV2 and TRBJ2-1, is EPEVTQTPSHQVTQMGQEVILRCVPISNHLYFYWYRQILGQKVEFLVSFYNNEISEKSEIFDDQFSVERPDGSNFTLKIRSTKLEDSAMYFCASSAAYRHEQFFGPGTRLTVL.

The chain is built from TRBV6-5 and TRBJ2-7, with a weak D call TRBD1 (5 bases). Germline lookup yields CDR1 MNHEY and CDR2 SVGAGI. Trimming cost V 6 bases and J 0 bases, with 12 bases left between them. CDR3 length equals 14 residues. CDR3: CASRTRTSSYEQYF. The CDR3 nucleotides read TGTGCCAGCAGAACCAGGACAAGCTCCTACGAGCAGTACTTC.

The V and J genes are TRBV19 and TRBJ2-1; perhaps TRBD2 as D (6 bases). V lost 4 bases to trimming and J lost 8 bases, with 12 bases between them. Germline assignment: CDR1 LNHDA and CDR2 SQIVND (reference sequence). This CDR3 comprises 13 residues. CDR3 DNA: TGTGCCAGTAGTAGGCTAGCGAGAGATGAGCAGTTCTTC. Its translation: CASSRLARDEQFF.

The chain employs TRBV2 and TRBJ1-5; D unclear. Germline assignment: CDR1 SNHLY and CDR2 FYNNEI. The CDR3 length is 14 residues. The ends were cut back, 4 bases at V and 0 bases at J, with 7 bases in the middle. The CDR3 loop reads CASSAEYSNQPQHF. For the CDR3, the DNA is TGTGCCAGCAGTGCTGAATATAGCAATCAGCCCCAGCATTTT.

The chain links TRBV11-2 to TRBJ1-1; D remains unclear. This CDR3 spans 11 amino acids. Per germline, CDR1 SGHAT and CDR2 FQNNGV. Trimming removed 3 bases at V and 4 bases at J, with 3 bases between. The CDR3 DNA reads TGTGCCAGCAGCTTCACCACTGAAGCTTTCTTT. Protein product: CASSFTTEAFF.

This clone was recorded once. In DNA form, the CDR3 reads TGTGCCAGCTCACCGAAACCGGGACAAGGGGGCTACACCTTC. It translates to CASSPKPGQGGYTF. This rearrangement joins TRBV18 to TRBJ1-2; tentative D call: TRBD1 (6 bases). V was shortened by 3 bases and J by 8 bases, with 16 bases between the two germline ends. CDR3 size: 14 residues. Per the germline V gene, CDR1 is KGHSH and CDR2 is LQKENI. The full variable domain, in which reference TRBV18 and TRBJ1-2 provide the parts outside the CDR3, is NAGVMQNPRHLVRRRGQEARLRCSPMKGHSHVYWYRQLPEEGLKFMVYLQKENIIDESGMPKERFSAEFPKEGPSILRIQQVVRGDSAAYFCASSPKPGQGGYTFGSGTRLTVV.

CDR3 nucleotides: TGTGCCAGCAGTTTTAGGTTGAACACTGAAGCTTTCTTT. As protein: CASSFRLNTEAFF. V usage is TRBV12-3 or TRBV12-4 and J usage is TRBJ1-1; D gene ambiguous. The CDR3 is 13 residues long. The V end lost 3 bases, the J end lost 0 bases, and 5 bases lay between the germline ends.